These 5 T cell receptor beta chains came from one sample sequenced in a study of blood T cell repertoires in COVID-19. Clones were read by immunoSEQ multiplex PCR, and TCRdb kept only the in-frame ones, dropping some. The sample consists of some 350,000 clones, roughly 90% of them appearing once. Sequencing was done on a sample of peripheral blood. Every receptor here comes from a woman aged 25 to 45 with COVID-19, enrolled during active disease.

The chain combines TRBV18 with TRBJ2-5; 13 bases agree with TRBD2. This CDR3 contains 16 residues. Germline V gene data show CDR1 as KGHSH and CDR2 as LQKENI. Trimming removed 4 bases from V and 2 bases from J; junction bases left unmatched: 4. The CDR3 here is CASSLRTSGSQETQYF. The CDR3 DNA is TGTGCCAGCTCACTCCGGACTAGCGGGAGTCAAGAGACCCAGTACTTC.

The V call is TRBV5-4, the J call TRBJ1-6; weak D call: TRBD1 (5 bases). Germline CDR1 reads SGHNT; CDR2 reads YYREEE (reference sequence). V gave up 0 bases and J gave up 11 bases, with 15 bases separating them. CDR3 size: 15 residues. This CDR3 is CASSLERGSRAPLHF. CDR3 in DNA: TGTGCCAGCAGCTTGGAGCGGGGGTCGCGGGCACCCCTCCACTTT. Together with reference TRBV5-4 and TRBJ1-6, the CDR3 gives the full variable domain: ETGVTQSPTHLIKTRGQQVTLRCSSQSGHNTVSWYQQALGQGPQFIFQYYREEENGRGNFPPRFSGLQFPNYSSELNVNALELDDSALYLCASSLERGSRAPLHFGNGTRLTVT.

This sequence joins TRBV28 and TRBJ2-1; D is uncertain. This CDR3 has 15 residues. V was clipped by 3 bases and J by 0 bases, with 9 bases between them. Looked up from germline, CDR1 is MDHEN and CDR2 is SYDVKM. The CDR3 DNA sequence: TGTGCCAGCAGTTTCCTGATGAGCTCCTACAATGAGCAGTTCTTC. Its translation is CASSFLMSSYNEQFF.

V and J are TRBV5-4 and TRBJ2-1, with D uncertain. Germline V CDR1 and CDR2: SGHNT, YYREEE (reference sequence). This CDR3 is built from 12 residues. Trimming took 4 bases from V and 6 from J, leaving 8 bases between them. DNA of the CDR3: TGTGCCAGCAGCCCATCAGGCAATGAGCAGTTCTTC. Protein: CASSPSGNEQFF. Complete variable domain (other parts from reference TRBV5-4 and TRBJ2-1): ETGVTQSPTHLIKTRGQQVTLRCSSQSGHNTVSWYQQALGQGPQFIFQYYREEENGRGNFPPRFSGLQFPNYSSELNVNALELDDSALYLCASSPSGNEQFFGPGTRLTVL.

This rearrangement joins TRBV6-2 or TRBV6-3 to TRBJ1-1; a possible D gene is TRBD1 (5 bases). This CDR3 has 14 amino acids. V lost 0 bases to trimming and J lost 4 bases, with 9 bases between them. The germline V gene encodes CDR1 MNHEY and CDR2 SVGEGT. The CDR3 bases are TGTGCCAGCAGTTACTCGCGGGGGAGCACTGAAGCTTTCTTT. It is translated as CASSYSRGSTEAFF.